This T cell receptor (beta chain) originates from a study of blood T cell repertoires in COVID-19. Study-wide background: Acute and convalescent COVID-19 specimens originated in the United States, Italy and Spain. T cells, B-cell-depleted T cells, or PBMCs provided the cDNA or gDNA that served as material.

How the authors handled the data: The assay estimated nucleated cells by amplifying reference gene primers. Repertoires were generated with immunoSEQ multiplex PCR, while TCRdb's copy carries only in-frame clones and drops some. V, J and clone size are those of that table, while D and trimming were read from the DNA. The data show 270,000 or so clones, with 86% seen just once and approximately 8.2% held by the top ten. CDR3 length: 13 amino acids. The V end was cut by 3 bases, the J end by 7 bases, with 12 bases between. Germline CDR1 and CDR2: MGHDK and SYGVNS. Specimen: peripheral blood. The V gene is TRBV25-1, the J gene TRBJ1-2, with D uncertain. The sequence came from a man aged 35-49 years with active or convalescent COVID-19. The CDR3 DNA is TGTGCCAGCAGTGAGCGGGTTCCTGCTGGCTACACCTTC. As protein: CASSERVPAGYTF.